This TCR beta chain emerged from a study of blood T cell repertoires in COVID-19 (TCRdb year 2020). For context, the study as a whole: The collaborator samples originated in the United States, Italy and Spain and spanned the acute and convalescent phases of COVID-19. Where available, HLA class I and class II types were obtained from metadata supplied by the sample provider rather than from assay-based typing. The dataset comprised deeply sampled blood TCRbeta repertoires from subjects exposed to, actively infected with, or recovered from COVID-19. Sample metadata almost always included a de-identified subject ID, COVID-19 status, age in years and sex. The material from the prospective study consisted of cDNA or gDNA derived from T cells, B-cell-depleted T cells, or PBMCs. Samples came from the ongoing ImmuneRACE study (first 160 participants) plus 1,254 subjects from 6 global collaborators. The repertoires were made available in a free public database intended to serve as a resource for research on the immune response to SARS-CoV-2. What the research found in general, with its limitations: How much clinical and demographic metadata was included differed by source and by participant, and the metadata was provided uncurated.

Collaborating institutions collected whole blood in K2EDTA tubes following their own protocols. For TCRbeta analysis, collaborator samples were shipped as frozen whole blood, as isolated PBMCs, or as DNA extracted from either sample type. TCRbeta CDR3 regions were amplified from genomic DNA by means of the immunoSEQ Assay, a bias-controlled multiplex PCR. The original pipeline was this. The number of nucleated cells in each sample was estimated by amplification of reference gene primers within the assay. To quantify the absolute abundance of each unique TCRbeta CDR3 rearrangement, sequence reads were collapsed and filtered. For each sample, productive Simpson clonality was calculated by taking the square root of Simpson's diversity index across productive rearrangements. Entries here come from immuneACCESS through TCRdb and include only in-frame sequences with V and J called. Some clones fail to appear in such tables; in the studies checked, an unresolved V gene covers under half of the shortfall, and the cause of the remainder is unknown. That table gives V, J and clone size, and the DNA gave D and trimming. For this sample there are 70,000 to 75,000 clones; about 90% appear just once. Jointly, the top ten make up roughly 5% of the sample.

Of note for this clone: No cognate antigen has been identified for it. Per-base quality was not reported, and no clone a single base away is much larger than it.

V loses 1 base, J loses 0 bases, and the germline ends lie 7 bases apart. Spanning cysteine to phenylalanine, the CDR3 consists of 15 amino acids. Only the CDR3 part of the read is kept: 45 bases, read in frame from the first base. For CDR1 and CDR2, the germline V gene lists SNHLY and FYNNEI. This receptor was obtained from a human donor in a cohort sampled during active COVID-19. Sequenced input: peripheral blood. The V and J genes are TRBV2 and TRBJ1-3, with the D segment identity uncertain. DNA sequence: TGTGCCAGCAGTGAAGAGCGGGTCTCTGGAAACACCATATATTTT. This codes for CASSEERVSGNTIYF.